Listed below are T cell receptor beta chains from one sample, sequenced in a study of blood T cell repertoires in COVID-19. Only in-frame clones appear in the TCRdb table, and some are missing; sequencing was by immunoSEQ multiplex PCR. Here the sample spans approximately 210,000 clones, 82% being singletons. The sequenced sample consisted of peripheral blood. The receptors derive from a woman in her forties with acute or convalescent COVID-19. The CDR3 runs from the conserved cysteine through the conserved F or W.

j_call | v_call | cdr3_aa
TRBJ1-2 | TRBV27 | CASSSTTGSLGYTF
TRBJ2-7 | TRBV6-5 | CASSYSAGGAGDEQYF
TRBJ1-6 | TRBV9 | CASSAGQESSYNSPLHF
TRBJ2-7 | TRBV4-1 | CASSQALAGFAYEQYF
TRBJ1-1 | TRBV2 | CASNLRQGTEAFF
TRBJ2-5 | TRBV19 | CASSIDLGGGIETQYF
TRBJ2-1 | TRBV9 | CASSVMTGGWDEQFF
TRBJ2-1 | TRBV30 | CAWSSVSSYNEQFF
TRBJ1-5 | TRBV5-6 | CASSLTGFGGNQPQHF
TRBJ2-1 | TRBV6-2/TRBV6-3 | CASSLLPGTGDYNEQFF
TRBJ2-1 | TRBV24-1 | CATSMTSGRNEQFF
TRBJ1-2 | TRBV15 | CATSRDRSGGATGGYTF
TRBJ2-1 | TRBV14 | CASSPQTSMGNEQFF
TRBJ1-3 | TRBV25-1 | CASSVGTSGNTIYF
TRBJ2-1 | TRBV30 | CAIRRGGLTEQFF
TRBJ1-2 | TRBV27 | CASSMTGVDGYTF
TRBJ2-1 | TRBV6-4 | CASSIGLAGPNEQFF
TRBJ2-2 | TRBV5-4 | CASSSWEILTGELFF
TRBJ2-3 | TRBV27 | CASSSGLRTDTQYF
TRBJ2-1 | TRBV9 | CASSVGSSGRFSYNEQFF
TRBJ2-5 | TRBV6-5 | CASAGNRETQYF
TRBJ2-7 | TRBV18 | CASSSAYEQYF
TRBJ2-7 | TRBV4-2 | CASSQDPPAGRVYYEQYF
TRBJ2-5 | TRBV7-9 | CASSPDRTYQETQYF
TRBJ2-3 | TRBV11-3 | CASSLEVGMTDTQYF
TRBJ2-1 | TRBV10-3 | CAIRGDSHLGEQFF
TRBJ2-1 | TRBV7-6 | CASSTRTSGYEQFF
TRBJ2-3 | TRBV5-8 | CASSLGQLPSTDTQYF
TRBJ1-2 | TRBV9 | CASSPNTPGQTFNYGYTF
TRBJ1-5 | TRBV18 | CASSPGQHNQPQHF
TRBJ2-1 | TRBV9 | CASSARAHVRDEQFF
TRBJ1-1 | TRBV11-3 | CASSLGTSNTEAFF
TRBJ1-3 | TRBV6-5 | CASSYSRREGTIYF
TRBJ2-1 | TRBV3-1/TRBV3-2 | CASSQDSGSYNEQFF
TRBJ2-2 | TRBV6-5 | CASSQGPNTGELFF
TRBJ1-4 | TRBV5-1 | CASSLTSTGGNEKLFF
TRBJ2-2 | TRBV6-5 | CASSYSNTGKELFF
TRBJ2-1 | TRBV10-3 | CAIRTGQGSNEQFF
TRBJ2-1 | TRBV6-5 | CASRRYGGGDEQFF
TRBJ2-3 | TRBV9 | CASSVGSGGGLAATQYF
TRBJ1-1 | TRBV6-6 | CASNTGLPNTEAFF
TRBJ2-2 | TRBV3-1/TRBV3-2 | CASSRRGLQETGELFF
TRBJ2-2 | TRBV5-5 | CASSSGGTNTGELFF
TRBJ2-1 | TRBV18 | CASSPSLTSGSGEQFF
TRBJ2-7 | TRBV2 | CASSVRQGGLTYEQYF
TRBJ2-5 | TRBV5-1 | CASSALDSQETQYF
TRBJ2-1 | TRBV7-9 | CASSPSDLPFYNEQFF
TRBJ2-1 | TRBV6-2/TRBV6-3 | CASSYSDRGRREQFF
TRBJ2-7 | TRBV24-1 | CATSDLADEQYF
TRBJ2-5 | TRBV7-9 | CASSHWTGDYQETQYF
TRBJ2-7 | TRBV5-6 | CASSLGFGEGEQYF
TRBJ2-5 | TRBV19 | CASSFLARETQYF
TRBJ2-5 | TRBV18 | CASSPPPMGGETQYF